This entry lists 27 T cell receptor beta chains sequenced from one sample in a study of blood T cell repertoires in COVID-19. TCRdb's copy holds only in-frame clones and misses some; the assay was immunoSEQ multiplex PCR. The sample has fewer than 130,000 clones, 72% seen once. The source material was peripheral blood. These receptors all come from a woman aged 55-70 years with acute or convalescent COVID-19.

The chain couples TRBV28 to TRBJ1-1; TRBD1 matches at 7 bases. The V gene's germline CDR1 is MDHEN and CDR2 SYDVKM. V was clipped by 5 bases and J by 1 base; unmatched bases: 4. The CDR3 extends over 14 amino acids. Here the CDR3 DNA reads TGTGCCAGCAGTCTCGACAGGGCGAACACTGAAGCTTTCTTT. Translated: CASSLDRANTEAFF.

The J gene is TRBJ1-2, the V gene TRBV15; 10 nucleotides match TRBD1. CDR1 is LNHNV, CDR2 YYDKDF, per germline (reference sequence). The V segment lost 2 bases and the J segment 3 bases; nucleotides outside the gene matches: 3. This CDR3 spans 15 amino acids. DNA of the CDR3: TGTGCCACCAGCAGAAGGACAGGGGGTGACTATGGCTACACCTTC. Protein sequence: CATSRRTGGDYGYTF.

This clone came up once. The chain employs TRBV11-2 and TRBJ1-2; TRBD1 might be the D (6 bases). Germline loops: CDR1 SGHAT, CDR2 FQNNGV. The V and J ends lost 5 bases and 3 bases respectively, with 13 bases between them. This CDR3 is 14 amino acids long. Here the CDR3 DNA reads TGTGCCAGCAGCCCAGGGACAAACTACTATGGCTACACCTTC. Protein sequence: CASSPGTNYYGYTF.

This clone was seen more than once but under ten times. The DNA of the CDR3 is TGTGCCAGCGGAACCAGGACAGGGGGTTCGGAATCCCTCCACTTT. This gives the protein CASGTRTGGSESLHF. The chain joins TRBV28 to TRBJ1-6; 10 positions agree with TRBD1. The CDR3 contains 15 residues. Germline lookup yields CDR1 MDHEN and CDR2 SYDVKM. The V segment lost 8 bases and the J segment 14 bases; nucleotides outside the gene matches: 15.

The chain uses TRBV7-9 and TRBJ2-7; D might be TRBD1 (6 bases). CDR3 length: 15 residues. V was pared by 4 bases and J by 2 bases, with 15 bases between. The germline gives CDR1 SEHNR, CDR2 FQNEAQ (reference sequence). The CDR3, as DNA: TGTGCCAGCAGCTCGATCACAGGGATGGCCTACGAGCAGTACTTC. Amino acid sequence: CASSSITGMAYEQYF.

The gene calls are TRBV24-1 and TRBJ1-2; no firm D call. The V gene lost 4 bases and the J gene lost 3 bases, with 11 bases spanning the gap. The CDR3 covers 14 residues. Germline V gene sequence: CDR1 KGHDR, CDR2 SFDVKD. The CDR3: CATSDPGGDYGYTF. The CDR3 DNA reads TGTGCCACCAGTGACCCCGGTGGAGACTATGGCTACACCTTC.

The chain carries TRBV6-1 and TRBJ2-2; tentative D call: TRBD1 (5 bases). Germline V gene lookup returns CDR1 MNHNS and CDR2 SASEGT. CDR3 length equals 16 residues. V lost 4 bases to trimming and J lost 7 bases, with 19 bases between them. The CDR3 DNA sequence: TGTGCCAGCAGTGTCAGGGATGGGGTTGATGTCGGGGAGCTGTTTTTT. Protein: CASSVRDGVDVGELFF.

This clone was picked up a small number of times. The genes are TRBV6-5 and TRBJ2-7; D is ambiguous. CDR1 is MNHEY, CDR2 SVGAGI, per germline. V gave up 8 bases and J gave up 4 bases, with 6 bases separating them. The CDR3 spans 10 residues. The CDR3 protein is CASSRYEQYF. CDR3 nucleotide sequence: TGTGCCAGCTCCCGGTACGAGCAGTACTTC.

CDR3 amino acids: CASSEEMQYVKSPLHF. CDR3 DNA: TGTGCCAGCAGTGAAGAGATGCAGTACGTCAAATCACCCCTCCACTTT. The V and J genes are TRBV2 and TRBJ1-6; no firm D call. Germline-derived CDR1 and CDR2 are SNHLY and FYNNEI. The CDR3 length is 16 residues. V lost 1 base to trimming and J lost 10 bases, with 17 bases between them. Combining the CDR3 with reference TRBV2 and TRBJ1-6 gives the whole variable domain EPEVTQTPSHQVTQMGQEVILRCVPISNHLYFYWYRQILGQKVEFLVSFYNNEISEKSEIFDDQFSVERPDGSNFTLKIRSTKLEDSAMYFCASSEEMQYVKSPLHFGNGTRLTVT.

This clone has only a few counts. CDR3 in DNA: TGCAGCGTTGAAGGAGCCTCCGGGACAGTATCCTACGAGCAGTACTTC. Protein sequence: CSVEGASGTVSYEQYF. The chain combines TRBV29-1 with TRBJ2-7, with 7 nucleotides matching TRBD1. CDR1 and CDR2 from the germline V gene are SQVTM and ANQGSEA. Trimming at V came to 1 base and at J to 1 base, leaving 10 bases not matched to a gene. The CDR3 is 16 residues long.

This clone occurred a few times. The V call is TRBV5-5, the J call TRBJ1-1, with 7 bases matching TRBD1. The length of the CDR3 is 15 residues. Germline V gene lookup returns CDR1 SGHKS and CDR2 YYEKEE (reference sequence). Unmatched junction bases numbered 8, after V lost 4 bases and J lost 2 bases. The CDR3 region is CASSPFRQGNTEAFF. As DNA, the CDR3 is TGTGCCAGCAGCCCATTCCGACAGGGTAACACTGAAGCTTTCTTT. The whole variable domain, filled in from reference TRBV5-5 and TRBJ1-1, reads DAGVTQSPTHLIKTRGQQVTLRCSPISGHKSVSWYQQVLGQGPQFIFQYYEKEERGRGNFPDRFSARQFPNYSSELNVNALLLGDSALYLCASSPFRQGNTEAFFGQGTRLTVV.

This clone was detected only once. The chain combines TRBV18 with TRBJ2-7; D is uncertain. The CDR3 extends over 13 amino acids. V lost 0 bases, J lost 1 base, and 4 bases lay in between. CDR1 is KGHSH and CDR2 is LQKENI in the germline V gene. In nucleotides, the CDR3 is TGTGCCAGCTCACCACCCGTTTCCTACGAGCAGTACTTC. It specifies CASSPPVSYEQYF.

This chain connects TRBV3-1 (or the pseudogene TRBV3-2) to TRBJ1-1; D is perhaps TRBD1 (5 bases). The CDR3 sequence is 14 residues long. Per the germline V gene, CDR1 is LGHDT and CDR2 is YNNKEL (reference sequence). V shed 4 bases and J shed 4 bases, with 13 bases lying between them. The CDR3 coding sequence is TGTGCCAGCAGCCGCGGTCAGGGCAGCACTGAAGCTTTCTTT. Translation gives CASSRGQGSTEAFF.

The chain has TRBV2 and TRBJ1-5; D perhaps matches TRBD1 (5 bases). The CDR3 consists of 14 residues. CDR1 is SNHLY, CDR2 FYNNEI, per germline. Deletions cut 7 bases from V and 0 bases from J, with 10 bases between. CDR3 coding DNA: TGTGCCAGCACCCGACAGCCTAGCAATCAGCCCCAGCATTTT. The encoded protein is CASTRQPSNQPQHF.

This clone was seen just once. The rearrangement joins TRBV18 to TRBJ1-1; D not resolved. V dropped 7 bases and J dropped 0 bases, with 12 bases sitting between them. CDR1 and CDR2 from the germline V gene are KGHSH and LQKENI. The CDR3 is made up of 14 amino acids. The CDR3 region is CASFFSTMNTEAFF. The CDR3 coding sequence is TGTGCCAGCTTCTTTTCGACAATGAACACTGAAGCTTTCTTT.

V gene TRBV7-9 combines with J gene TRBJ2-2; 9 positions match TRBD2. The CDR3 has 15 residues. The germline CDR1 and CDR2 sequences are SEHNR and FQNEAQ (reference sequence). J gave up 7 bases and V 6 bases, and 9 bases lay outside the gene matches. The DNA of the CDR3 is TGTGCCAGCAGACCCACCGGGACTAGCAACGGGGAGCTGTTTTTT. Its protein is CASRPTGTSNGELFF.

The gene calls are TRBV5-4 and TRBJ1-5; the D is unclear. The CDR3 is 13 residues long. V was clipped by 4 bases and J by 0 bases, with 5 bases between them. The germline gives CDR1 SGHNT, CDR2 YYREEE (reference sequence). The CDR3 DNA sequence: TGTGCCAGCAGCCGGGATAGCAATCAGCCCCAGCATTTT. Its translation: CASSRDSNQPQHF.

In its sample, this clone was seen a few times. The genes are TRBV28 and TRBJ1-2; D may be TRBD1 (5 bases). CDR1 is MDHEN and CDR2 is SYDVKM in the germline V gene. The V end lost 6 bases, the J end lost 4 bases, and 18 bases lay between the germline ends. This CDR3 is 15 amino acids long. CDR3 protein: CASRHGTGGLYGYTF. Written as DNA, the CDR3 is TGTGCCAGCAGACACGGGACTGGAGGGCTCTATGGCTACACCTTC.

This chain uses TRBV7-8 with TRBJ2-1; perhaps TRBD2 as D (5 bases). Trimming left V 0 bases short and J 5 bases short, with 8 bases between. The V gene's germline CDR1 is SGHVS and CDR2 FQNEAQ. This CDR3 has 14 residues. Here the CDR3 reads CASSLAVLDNEQFF. CDR3 DNA: TGTGCCAGCAGCTTAGCGGTACTAGACAATGAGCAGTTCTTC.

The CDR3 region has the DNA TGTGCCAGCAGCCTAAACAGGGACTACGAGCAGTACTTC. This codes for CASSLNRDYEQYF. The chain is built from TRBV5-4 and TRBJ2-7; TRBD1 is a possible D gene (6 bases). There are 13 residues in the CDR3. Trimming shortened V by 4 bases and J by 3 bases, and 11 bases separated the two germline ends. CDR1 SGHNT and CDR2 YYREEE come from the germline V gene (reference sequence).

The chain couples TRBV11-1 to TRBJ1-1; a possible D gene is TRBD1 (6 bases). There are 14 residues in the CDR3. V lost 5 bases and J 0 bases, leaving 10 bases between the germline ends. Germline CDR1 SGHAT, CDR2 FQDESV (reference sequence). CDR3 in DNA: TGTGCCAGCAGCCCAACAGGGATGAACACTGAAGCTTTCTTT. As protein: CASSPTGMNTEAFF. Using reference TRBV11-1 and TRBJ1-1 for the parts outside the CDR3, the full variable domain is EAEVAQSPRYKITEKSQAVAFWCDPISGHATLYWYRQILGQGPELLVQFQDESVVDDSQLPKDRFSAERLKGVDSTLKIQPAELGDSAMYLCASSPTGMNTEAFFGQGTRLTVV.

This rearrangement joins TRBV6-6 to TRBJ1-1; 7 bases map to TRBD1. The CDR3 contains 14 residues. The ends lost 2 bases at V and 5 bases at J; junction bases unmatched: 5. CDR1 and CDR2 from the germline V gene are MNHNY and SVGAGI (reference sequence). This CDR3 reads CASSYTRGVTEAFF. The CDR3 DNA is TGTGCCAGCAGTTACACCAGGGGGGTGACTGAAGCTTTCTTT.

The chain combines TRBV18 with TRBJ1-2; no clear D gene. The CDR3 has 13 amino acids. The germline V gene encodes CDR1 KGHSH and CDR2 LQKENI. V shed 1 base and J shed 12 bases, with 15 bases lying between them. The DNA for the CDR3 is TGTGCCAGCTCACCACGGCGCGCAGGCGGGGACACCTTC. This encodes CASSPRRAGGDTF.

This clone was detected a few times. The chain recombines TRBV7-2 with TRBJ1-2, with TRBD1 identical over 7 bases. V trimming: 6 bases; J trimming: 6 bases; junction bases outside the gene matches: 13. Germline loops: CDR1 SGHTA, CDR2 FQGNSA. CDR3 length: 15 residues. This CDR3 reads CASSFRQGTTNGYTF. DNA for the CDR3: TGTGCCAGCAGTTTCAGACAGGGAACAACTAATGGCTACACCTTC.

The CDR3 sequence: CAWTIQRTGRANVLTF. The CDR3 nucleotides read TGTGCCTGGACCATTCAAAGGACAGGGAGGGCCAACGTCCTGACTTTC. This chain joins TRBV30 and TRBJ2-6, with TRBD1 matching over 8 bases. The germline gives CDR1 GTSNPN, CDR2 SVGIG (reference sequence). Trimming at V came to 4 bases and at J to 5 bases, leaving 10 bases not matched to a gene. This CDR3 contains 16 residues. Together with reference TRBV30 and TRBJ2-6, the CDR3 gives the full variable domain: SQTIHQWPATLVQPVGSPLSLECTVEGTSNPNLYWYRQAAGRGLQLLFYSVGIGQISSEVPQNLSASRPQDRQFILSSKKLLLSDSGFYLCAWTIQRTGRANVLTFGAGSRLTVL.

The CDR3 here is CASNLSTKNIQYF. Written as DNA, the CDR3 is TGTGCCAGCAACTTATCTACCAAAAACATTCAGTACTTC. The rearrangement uses TRBV3-1 (or the pseudogene TRBV3-2) and TRBJ2-4; D is undetermined. CDR3 size: 13 residues. Germline V gene data show CDR1 as LGHDT and CDR2 as YNNKEL (reference sequence). With 7 bases removed from V and 2 bases from J, the gap between germline ends came to 9 bases.

This clone was observed a single time. The chain links TRBV12-3 or TRBV12-4 to TRBJ1-6, with D possibly TRBD1 on 5 matching bases. This CDR3 spans 12 amino acids. V dropped 6 bases and J dropped 7 bases, with 7 bases sitting between them. The CDR3 DNA sequence: TGTGCCAGCAGCCCAGGGAATTCACCCCTCCACTTT. As protein: CASSPGNSPLHF.